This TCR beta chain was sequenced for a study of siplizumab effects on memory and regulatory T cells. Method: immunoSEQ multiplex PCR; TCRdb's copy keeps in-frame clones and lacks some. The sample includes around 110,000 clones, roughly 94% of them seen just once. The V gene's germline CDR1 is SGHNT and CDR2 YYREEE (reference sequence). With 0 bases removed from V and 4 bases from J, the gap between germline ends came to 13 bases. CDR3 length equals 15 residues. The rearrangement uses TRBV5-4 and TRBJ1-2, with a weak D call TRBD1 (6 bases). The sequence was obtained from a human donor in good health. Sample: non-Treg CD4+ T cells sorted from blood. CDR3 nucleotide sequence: TGTGCCAGCAGCTTGGCGGCAGGGGCCTCCTATGGCTACACCTTC. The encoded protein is CASSLAAGASYGYTF.